Presented here are 17 T cell receptor beta chains from one specimen sequenced in a study of control samples from healthy donors and cancer patients. The repertoire was sequenced with immunoSEQ multiplex PCR; TCRdb's copy has only in-frame clones and lacks some. The repertoire holds about 120,000 clones, with roughly 90% as singletons. Sequencing used blood. All receptors come from a man aged 18 to 30 in good health.

CDR3 bases: TGTGCCAGCAGCGTCGGCACCTATGGCTACACCTTC. Translated, it gives CASSVGTYGYTF. The gene calls are TRBV9 and TRBJ1-2; D not resolved. V was clipped by 2 bases and J by 4 bases, with 6 bases between them. The V gene's germline CDR1 is SGDLS and CDR2 YYNGEE. The CDR3 is made up of 12 amino acids.

CDR3 DNA: TGTGCCAGCAGCGTTACGGGGGGGCCAGATACGCAGTATTTT. It is translated as CASSVTGGPDTQYF. The V gene is TRBV9, the J gene TRBJ2-3, with 8 bases identical to TRBD2. V was pared by 2 bases and J by 4 bases, with 3 bases of the junction left unmatched. Germline assignment: CDR1 SGDLS and CDR2 YYNGEE. The CDR3 spans 14 residues.

This chain uses TRBV5-1 with TRBJ2-1; TRBD2 matches 7 bases. J was trimmed by 0 bases and V by 2 bases; bases with no gene match: 11. Per germline, CDR1 SGHRS and CDR2 YFSETQ. This CDR3 has 18 residues. CDR3 in amino acids: CASSFRAGPLSSYNEQFF. The CDR3 bases are TGCGCCAGCAGCTTCCGAGCGGGGCCCCTCAGCTCCTACAATGAGCAGTTCTTC.

The rearrangement joins TRBV28 to TRBJ1-4; the D gene is possibly TRBD1 (6 bases). CDR1 MDHEN and CDR2 SYDVKM come from the germline V gene. The CDR3 is made up of 19 amino acids. The V gene lost 3 bases and the J gene lost 4 bases, with 24 bases spanning the gap. Written as DNA, the CDR3 is TGTGCCAGCAGTTTTGTCTCAGGGGACCGTAAGAATCGTAATGAAAAACTGTTTTTT. Amino acid sequence: CASSFVSGDRKNRNEKLFF.

This chain links TRBV9 with TRBJ2-2; D may be TRBD1 or TRBD2 (5 bases each). This CDR3 region has 13 residues. The germline V gene has CDR1 SGDLS and CDR2 YYNGEE. The V gene lost 7 bases and the J gene lost 5 bases, with 12 bases spanning the gap. The CDR3 coding sequence is TGTGCCAGCCTGGGGACGGCAACCGGGGAGCTGTTTTTT. Protein product: CASLGTATGELFF.

The chain employs TRBV10-1 and TRBJ2-5; D ambiguous. CDR3 size: 13 residues. V was pared by 10 bases and J by 5 bases, with 17 bases between. Germline V gives CDR1 WNHNN, CDR2 SYGVQD (reference sequence). The CDR3 loop reads CATAPAMMETQYF. The CDR3 DNA is TGCGCCACTGCGCCAGCGATGATGGAGACCCAGTACTTC.

V usage is TRBV7-9 and J usage is TRBJ1-1; D uncertain. The germline CDR1 and CDR2 sequences are SEHNR and FQNEAQ (reference sequence). V was cut by 1 base and J by 3 bases, with 12 bases left in between. The CDR3 has 15 residues. The CDR3: CASSLGKDADTEAFF. The CDR3 DNA is TGTGCCAGCAGCTTAGGCAAGGACGCCGACACTGAAGCTTTCTTT.

The chain recombines TRBV2 with TRBJ1-6; perhaps TRBD1 as D (6 bases). Deletions cut 2 bases from V and 7 bases from J, with 9 bases between. Germline CDR1 reads SNHLY; CDR2 reads FYNNEI. This CDR3 is built from 14 residues. The CDR3 DNA reads as TGTGCCAGCAGTGAAAACAGGGCAAATTCACCCCTCCACTTT. Translated, it gives CASSENRANSPLHF.

V usage is TRBV2 and J usage is TRBJ1-2, with 9 nucleotides matching TRBD1. Trimming cost V 5 bases and J 4 bases; bases outside gene matches: 5. The CDR3 contains 14 residues. Germline CDR1 SNHLY, CDR2 FYNNEI. The CDR3 sequence is CASSPGQGTYGYTF. CDR3 in DNA: TGTGCCAGCAGTCCGGGACAGGGTACCTATGGCTACACCTTC. The full variable domain, its missing parts supplied by reference TRBV2 and TRBJ1-2, is EPEVTQTPSHQVTQMGQEVILRCVPISNHLYFYWYRQILGQKVEFLVSFYNNEISEKSEIFDDQFSVERPDGSNFTLKIRSTKLEDSAMYFCASSPGQGTYGYTFGSGTRLTVV.

The chain is built from TRBV6-5 and TRBJ2-3; D tentatively reads TRBD1 or TRBD2 (5 bases each). Germline CDR1 and CDR2: MNHEY and SVGAGI. CDR3 length equals 13 residues. V dropped 7 bases and J dropped 0 bases, with 8 bases sitting between them. CDR3 sequence (DNA): TGTGCCAGCACCCGGGGCAGCACAGATACGCAGTATTTT. It is translated as CASTRGSTDTQYF.

This chain joins TRBV6-5 and TRBJ2-7; D is possibly TRBD2 (5 bases). Germline loops: CDR1 MNHEY, CDR2 SVGAGI. V was pared by 6 bases and J by 3 bases, with 6 bases between. The CDR3 covers 11 residues. CDR3 nucleotides: TGTGCCAGCAGCCGGGACTACGAGCAGTACTTC. Protein sequence: CASSRDYEQYF.

The chain is built from TRBV5-6 and TRBJ2-5; maybe TRBD2 (5 bases). The V gene lost 0 bases and the J gene lost 4 bases, with 13 bases spanning the gap. The CDR3 runs 15 residues. From germline, CDR1 is SGHDT and CDR2 YYEEEE. CDR3 sequence: CASSLDGGRRETQYF. As DNA, the CDR3 is TGTGCCAGCAGCTTGGACGGCGGGCGCCGAGAGACCCAGTACTTC.

The J gene is TRBJ1-1, the V gene TRBV5-5, with 9 bases aligning to TRBD1. There are 16 residues in the CDR3. The J segment lost 0 bases and the V segment lost 3 bases, leaving 6 bases of the junction unmatched. Germline CDR1 and CDR2: SGHKS and YYEKEE (reference sequence). The CDR3 DNA reads as TGTGCCAGCAGCTGGGACAGGGATACAATGAACACTGAAGCTTTCTTT. Protein sequence: CASSWDRDTMNTEAFF. The whole variable domain, remainder taken from reference TRBV5-5 and TRBJ1-1, is DAGVTQSPTHLIKTRGQQVTLRCSPISGHKSVSWYQQVLGQGPQFIFQYYEKEERGRGNFPDRFSARQFPNYSSELNVNALLLGDSALYLCASSWDRDTMNTEAFFGQGTRLTVV.

V usage is TRBV18 and J usage is TRBJ2-3; 7 positions agree with TRBD1. Germline values: CDR1 KGHSH, CDR2 LQKENI. This CDR3 has 17 residues. Unmatched junction bases numbered 9, after V lost 3 bases and J lost 0 bases. Written as DNA, the CDR3 is TGTGCCAGCTCACCTCTAGACAGGGCAAGAAGCACAGATACGCAGTATTTT. The encoded protein is CASSPLDRARSTDTQYF.

V gene TRBV2 combines with J gene TRBJ1-2, with D maybe TRBD1 (5 bases). The V gene's germline CDR1 is SNHLY and CDR2 FYNNEI. Trimming took off 2 bases at V and 3 bases at J, with 10 bases between the two ends. The CDR3 totals 14 residues. Here the CDR3 DNA reads TGTGCCAGCAGTGAACAGGGTAACGACTATGGCTACACCTTC. This gives the protein CASSEQGNDYGYTF.

The chain recombines TRBV6-5 with TRBJ2-3; D possibly matches TRBD1 or TRBD2 (5 bases each). The V end lost 7 bases, the J end lost 2 bases, and 13 bases lay between the germline ends. CDR1 and CDR2 from the germline V gene are MNHEY and SVGAGI. CDR3 length: 14 residues. CDR3 sequence reads: CASTKGEYTDTQYF. The DNA for the CDR3 is TGTGCCAGCACGAAAGGGGAGTACACAGATACGCAGTATTTT.

This rearrangement joins TRBV5-1 to TRBJ2-1, with D perhaps given as TRBD1 or TRBD2 (6 bases each). The germline V and J ends were trimmed by 3 bases and 7 bases, with 14 bases remaining between them. The CDR3 has 14 amino acids. Germline CDR1 reads SGHRS; CDR2 reads YFSETQ. This CDR3 is CASSSPKGGNEQFF. CDR3 coding DNA: TGCGCCAGCAGCTCCCCAAAGGGGGGTAATGAGCAGTTCTTC.